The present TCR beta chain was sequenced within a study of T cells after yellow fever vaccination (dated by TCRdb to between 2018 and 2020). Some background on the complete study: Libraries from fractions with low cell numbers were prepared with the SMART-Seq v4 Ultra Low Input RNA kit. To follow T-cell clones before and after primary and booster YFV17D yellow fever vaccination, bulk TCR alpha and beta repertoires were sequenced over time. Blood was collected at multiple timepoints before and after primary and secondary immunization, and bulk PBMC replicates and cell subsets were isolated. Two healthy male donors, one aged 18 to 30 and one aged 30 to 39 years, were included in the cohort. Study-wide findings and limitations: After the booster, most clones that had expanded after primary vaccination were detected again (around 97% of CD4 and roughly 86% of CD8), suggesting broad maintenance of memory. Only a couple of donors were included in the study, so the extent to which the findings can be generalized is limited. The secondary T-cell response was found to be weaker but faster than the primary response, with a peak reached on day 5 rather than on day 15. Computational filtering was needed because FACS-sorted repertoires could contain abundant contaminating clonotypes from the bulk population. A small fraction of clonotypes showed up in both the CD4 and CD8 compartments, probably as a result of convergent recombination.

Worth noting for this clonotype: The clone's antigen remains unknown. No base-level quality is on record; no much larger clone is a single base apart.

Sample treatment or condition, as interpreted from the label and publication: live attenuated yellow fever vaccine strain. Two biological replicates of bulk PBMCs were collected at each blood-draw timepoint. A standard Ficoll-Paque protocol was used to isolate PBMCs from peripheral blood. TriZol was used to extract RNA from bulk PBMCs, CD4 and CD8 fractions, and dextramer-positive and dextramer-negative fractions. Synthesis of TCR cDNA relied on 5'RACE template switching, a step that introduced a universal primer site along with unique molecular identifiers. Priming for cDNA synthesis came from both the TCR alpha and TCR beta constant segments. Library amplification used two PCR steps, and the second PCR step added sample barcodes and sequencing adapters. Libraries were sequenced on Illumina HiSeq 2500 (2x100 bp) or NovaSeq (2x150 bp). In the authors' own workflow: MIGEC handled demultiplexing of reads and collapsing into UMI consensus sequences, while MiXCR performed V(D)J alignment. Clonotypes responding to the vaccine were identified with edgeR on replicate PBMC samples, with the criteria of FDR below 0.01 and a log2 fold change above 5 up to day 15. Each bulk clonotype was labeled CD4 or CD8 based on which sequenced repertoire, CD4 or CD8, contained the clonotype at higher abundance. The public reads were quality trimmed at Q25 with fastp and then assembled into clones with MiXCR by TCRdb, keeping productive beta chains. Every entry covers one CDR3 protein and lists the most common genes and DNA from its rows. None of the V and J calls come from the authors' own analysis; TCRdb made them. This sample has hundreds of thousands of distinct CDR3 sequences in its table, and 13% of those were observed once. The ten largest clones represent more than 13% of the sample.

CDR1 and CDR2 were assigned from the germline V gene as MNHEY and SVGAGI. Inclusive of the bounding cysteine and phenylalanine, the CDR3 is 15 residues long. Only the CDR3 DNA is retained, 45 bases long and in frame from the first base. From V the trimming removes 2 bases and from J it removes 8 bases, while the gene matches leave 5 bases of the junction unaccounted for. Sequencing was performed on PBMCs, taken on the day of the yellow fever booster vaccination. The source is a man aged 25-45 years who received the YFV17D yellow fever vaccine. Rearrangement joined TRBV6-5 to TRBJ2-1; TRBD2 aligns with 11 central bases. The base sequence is TGTGCCAGCAGTTACATGACTAGCGGGAACGATGAGCAGTTCTTC. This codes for CASSYMTSGNDEQFF.